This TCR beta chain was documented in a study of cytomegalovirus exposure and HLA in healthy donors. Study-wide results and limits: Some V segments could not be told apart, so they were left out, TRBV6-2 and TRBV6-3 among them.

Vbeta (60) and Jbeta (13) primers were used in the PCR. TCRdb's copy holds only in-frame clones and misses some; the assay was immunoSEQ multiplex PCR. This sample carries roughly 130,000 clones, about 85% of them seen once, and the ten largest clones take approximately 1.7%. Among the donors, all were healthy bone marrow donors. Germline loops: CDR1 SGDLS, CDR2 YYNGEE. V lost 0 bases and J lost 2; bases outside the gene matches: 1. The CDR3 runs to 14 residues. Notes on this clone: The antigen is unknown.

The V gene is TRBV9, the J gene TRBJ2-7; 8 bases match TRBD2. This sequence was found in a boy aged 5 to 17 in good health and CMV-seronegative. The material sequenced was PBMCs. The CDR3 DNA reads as TGTGCCAGCAGCGTAGGGACTAGCCCCTACGAGCAGTACTTC. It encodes CASSVGTSPYEQYF.